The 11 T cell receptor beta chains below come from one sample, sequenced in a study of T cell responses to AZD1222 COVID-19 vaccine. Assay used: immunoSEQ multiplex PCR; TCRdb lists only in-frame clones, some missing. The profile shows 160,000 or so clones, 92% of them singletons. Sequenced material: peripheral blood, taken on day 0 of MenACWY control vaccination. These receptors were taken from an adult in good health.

CDR3 DNA sequence: TGTGCCAGCAGTGTTACAGCGGGAAGCTCCTACAATGAGCAGTTCTTC. It translates to CASSVTAGSSYNEQFF. The chain employs TRBV2 and TRBJ2-1; TRBD2 matches at 7 bases. CDR3 size: 16 residues. Germline loops: CDR1 SNHLY, CDR2 FYNNEI. The J segment lost 0 bases and the V segment lost 4 bases, leaving 6 bases of the junction unmatched.

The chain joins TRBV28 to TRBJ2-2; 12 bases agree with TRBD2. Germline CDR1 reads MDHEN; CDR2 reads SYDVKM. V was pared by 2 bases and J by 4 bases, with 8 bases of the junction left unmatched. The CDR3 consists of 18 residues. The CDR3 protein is CASSLPSGRALSTGELFF. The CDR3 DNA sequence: TGTGCCAGCAGTTTACCTAGCGGGAGGGCCTTGAGCACCGGGGAGCTGTTTTTT.

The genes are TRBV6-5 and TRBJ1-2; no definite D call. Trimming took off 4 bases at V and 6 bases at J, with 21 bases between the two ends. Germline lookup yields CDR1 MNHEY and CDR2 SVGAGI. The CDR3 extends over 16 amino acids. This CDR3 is CASSFWQRRGVNGYTF. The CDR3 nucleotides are TGTGCCAGCAGTTTTTGGCAGCGGCGGGGTGTGAATGGCTACACCTTC.

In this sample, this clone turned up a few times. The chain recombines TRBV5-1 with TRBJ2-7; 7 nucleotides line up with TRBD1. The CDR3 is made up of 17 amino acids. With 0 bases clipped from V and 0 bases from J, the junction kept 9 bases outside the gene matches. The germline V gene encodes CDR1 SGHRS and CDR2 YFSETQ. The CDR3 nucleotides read TGCGCCAGCAGCTTGGGGACAGGTAGAATGGGCTCCTACGAGCAGTACTTC. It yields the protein CASSLGTGRMGSYEQYF. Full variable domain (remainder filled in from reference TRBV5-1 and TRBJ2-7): KAGVTQTPRYLIKTRGQQVTLSCSPISGHRSVSWYQQTPGQGLQFLFEYFSETQRNKGNFPGRFSGRQFSNSRSEMNVSTLELGDSALYLCASSLGTGRMGSYEQYFGPGTRLTVT.

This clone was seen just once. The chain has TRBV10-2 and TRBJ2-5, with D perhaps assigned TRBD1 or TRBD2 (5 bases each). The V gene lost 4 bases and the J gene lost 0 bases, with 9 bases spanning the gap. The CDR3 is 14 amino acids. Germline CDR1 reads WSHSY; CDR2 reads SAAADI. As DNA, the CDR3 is TGCGCCAGCAGTGGAGGGGCTTACCAAGAGACCCAGTACTTC. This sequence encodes CASSGGAYQETQYF.

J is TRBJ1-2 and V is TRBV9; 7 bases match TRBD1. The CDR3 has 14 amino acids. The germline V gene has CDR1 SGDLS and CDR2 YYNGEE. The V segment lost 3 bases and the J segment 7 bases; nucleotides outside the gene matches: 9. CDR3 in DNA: TGTGCCAGCAGCGAGACAGGGTTAATAGGTGGCTACACCTTC. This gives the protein CASSETGLIGGYTF.

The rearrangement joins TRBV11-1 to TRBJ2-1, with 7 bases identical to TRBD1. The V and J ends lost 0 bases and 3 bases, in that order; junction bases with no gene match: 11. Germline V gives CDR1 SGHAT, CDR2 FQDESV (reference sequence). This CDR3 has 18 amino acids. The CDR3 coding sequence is TGTGCCAGCAGCTTAGCTAGTTGGGGGACAGAATACTACAATGAGCAGTTCTTC. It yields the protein CASSLASWGTEYYNEQFF.

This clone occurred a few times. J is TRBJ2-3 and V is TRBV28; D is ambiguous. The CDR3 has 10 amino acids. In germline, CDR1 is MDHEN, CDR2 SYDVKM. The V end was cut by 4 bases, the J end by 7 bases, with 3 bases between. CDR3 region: CASSSYTQYF. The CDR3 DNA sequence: TGTGCCAGCAGTTCCTATACGCAGTATTTT. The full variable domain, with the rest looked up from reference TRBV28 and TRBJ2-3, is DVKVTQSSRYLVKRTGEKVFLECVQDMDHENMFWYRQDPGLGLRLIYFSYDVKMKEKGDIPEGYSVSREKKERFSLILESASTNQTSMYLCASSSYTQYFGPGTRLTVL.

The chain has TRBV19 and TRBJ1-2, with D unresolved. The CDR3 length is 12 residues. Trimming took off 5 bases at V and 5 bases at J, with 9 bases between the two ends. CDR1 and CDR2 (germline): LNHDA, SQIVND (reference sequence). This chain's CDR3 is CASSVGPYGYTF. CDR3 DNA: TGTGCCAGTAGTGTCGGTCCATATGGCTACACCTTC.

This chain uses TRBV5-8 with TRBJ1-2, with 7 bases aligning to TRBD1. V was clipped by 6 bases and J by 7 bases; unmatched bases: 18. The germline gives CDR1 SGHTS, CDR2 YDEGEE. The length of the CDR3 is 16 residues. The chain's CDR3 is CASTGGMGQSDFGYTF. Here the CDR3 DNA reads TGTGCCAGCACCGGGGGGATGGGACAGTCTGACTTTGGCTACACCTTC. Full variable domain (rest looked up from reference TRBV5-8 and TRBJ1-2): EAGVTQSPTHLIKTRGQQATLRCSPISGHTSVYWYQQALGLGLQFLLWYDEGEERNRGNFPPRFSGRQFPNYSSELNVNALELEDSALYLCASTGGMGQSDFGYTFGSGTRLTVV.

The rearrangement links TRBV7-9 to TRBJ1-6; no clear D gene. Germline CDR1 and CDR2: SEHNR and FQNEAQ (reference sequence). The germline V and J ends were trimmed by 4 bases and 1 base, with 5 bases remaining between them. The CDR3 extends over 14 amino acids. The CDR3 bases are TGTGCCAGCAGCTCGGAGTCCTATAATTCACCCCTCCACTTT. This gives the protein CASSSESYNSPLHF.